The present T cell receptor beta chain was sequenced within a study of OX40 agonist ivuxolimab in advanced cancers. Background on the whole study: The costimulatory receptor OX40 (CD134) was targeted by ivuxolimab, a fully human IgG2 agonistic monoclonal antibody. Intravenous ivuxolimab was administered to patients every 2 weeks at six dose levels: 0.01, 0.1, 0.3, 1.5, 3 and 10 mg/kg. Of the approximately 54 patients in dose escalation, approximately 20 had hepatocellular carcinoma, approximately 15 had melanoma, 9 had renal cell carcinoma and 9 had head and neck cancer. In the dose-escalation cohort, around four fifths of patients were male, and the mean age was approximately 60 years, with a range of roughly 20 to 80. Patients were allowed to have had prior anti-PD-1, anti-PD-L1 or anti-CTLA-4 therapy, and 30% to 40% of the dose-escalation patients had been treated with checkpoint inhibitors. Partial responses occurred in three dose-escalation patients: two with cutaneous melanoma and one with hepatocellular carcinoma. Peripheral TCRbeta sequencing was intended to test whether TCR sequence diversity was altered and clonal T-cell expansion was caused by ivuxolimab. The paper reports the monotherapy dose-escalation portion (N of about 51 patients) of the phase I ivuxolimab trial. The study at large found these results: After ivuxolimab, CD8+ T cells had more expanded clones than CD4+ T cells on average. Low levels of normalized T-cell clonal expansion were also seen in some nonresponding patients. The antigen specificity of the clonally expanded peripheral T cells was not determined. At doses of 0.1 to 3.0 mg/kg, clonal expansion of both CD4+ and CD8+ T cells in blood was seen between baseline and week 6. In the 0.1-3.0 mg/kg groups, partial responders were among the patients with the lowest normalized peripheral clonal expansion, particularly in CD8+ T cells.

Reading the germline V gene gives CDR1 MNHEY and CDR2 SVGAGI. The CDR3 covers 14 residues, taking in both the cysteine and the phenylalanine. Of the read, only the CDR3 DNA is kept; its 42 bases are in frame from base 1. The trim is 0 bases for V and 3 bases for J, with a gap of 8 bases between the germline ends. Patients with a history of autoimmune disease or receiving systemic immunosuppression were excluded from the trial. Peripheral blood for TCR sequencing was collected from all dose cohorts at baseline, on cycle 4 day 1, and on cycle 7 day 1. The samples were taken from a phase I, first-in-human, multicenter, open-label dose-escalation trial of ivuxolimab. Adults with locally advanced or metastatic melanoma, renal cell, hepatocellular, or head and neck squamous cell carcinoma were enrolled in the trial. Before TCR sequencing, CD4+ and CD8+ T cells were separately sorted from peripheral blood.

A remark on this clone: Its binding antigen is unknown. No base quality information exists; no much larger clone differs at one position.

Genomic DNA was extracted from sorted cells for sequencing of the TCRbeta CDR3 region. The immunoSEQ Assay was used to sequence the TCRbeta CDR3 regions. TCRdb carries this immuneACCESS record with in-frame sequences only. Its versions omit some clonotypes, under half of them owing to an unresolved V gene in the studies checked, with the rest unexplained. A total of about 18,000 clones appear in this sample, 70% to 85% of them only once. The ten largest clones add up to around 16% of the sample. The receptor was derived from an adult with an advanced solid tumor such as melanoma, head and neck, liver or kidney cancer. The sequences come from CD4+ or CD8+ T cells sorted from blood, collected in a trial of the OX40 agonist ivuxolimab. The chain is encoded by TRBV6-5 joined to TRBJ1-1, and TRBD1 may be the D gene, going by 5 matching bases. The DNA sequence is as follows: TGTGCCAGCAGTTACTCCGGGGCGGACACTGAAGCTTTCTTT. It translates to CASSYSGADTEAFF.